This T cell receptor beta chain was recorded in a study of early T cells in non-severe SARS-CoV-2 infection. Study-level background: Chains stayed unpaired after sequencing of bulk RNA from unsorted whole blood. Study findings and constraints: Missing private and CD4 specificities, VDJdb matching favored anti-spike CD8 responses.

In this sample, this clonotype turned up a few times. Antigen unknown. Unique molecular identifiers were affixed to single, distinct cDNA molecules. TCRdb recomputed calls from the 5' RACE reads with MiXCR, one row per CDR3 protein. The data hold about 80,000 distinct CDR3 sequences, with 9.5% to 15% observed a single time. The germline gives CDR1 DFQATT, CDR2 SNEGSKA (reference sequence). V was trimmed by 5 bases and J by 3 bases, leaving 16 bases between them. The CDR3 consists of 15 residues. The TCR sequence derives from an adult who was a healthcare worker with PCR-confirmed SARS-CoV-2 infection or an uninfected control (not recorded which). The donor label of this sample is uncertain. This chain uses TRBV20-1 with TRBJ2-2; D is unclear. Sequencing was performed on whole blood, taken at baseline. CDR3: CSAADAQFDTGELFF. DNA of the CDR3: TGCAGTGCTGCTGACGCCCAGTTTGACACCGGGGAGCTGTTTTTT.